The rows below give T cell receptor beta chains drawn from one sample of a study of Ad26.COV2.S vaccination and SARS-CoV-2 variants. Profiling relied on immunoSEQ multiplex PCR, and the TCRdb table lists in-frame clones only, not all of them. Of 180,000 or so clones in the sample, 87% are singletons; the top ten hold 5% to 7%. The sequenced sample was peripheral blood, obtained after recovery from COVID-19. Source of these receptors: a human donor who had recovered from COVID-19. Each CDR3 is given with its conserved first and last residue. The order of the fields is V gene, D gene, J gene, clone size, CDR3 DNA, CDR3 protein. A D gene is named only where the DNA matches it firmly. Clone size is given for some rows only: seen once, a few or many times, or a class if the clone is expanded.

>TRBV14|TRBD2|TRBJ2-7|.
TGTGCCAGCAGCGCCTCTGGCGGGAGACTAGCGGCGCAGTACTTC
CASSASGGRLAAQYF
>TRBV7-2|.|TRBJ1-1|few
TGTGCCAGCAGCCTTGACCGACGAACAGGTGAAGCTTTCTTT
CASSLDRRTGEAFF
>TRBV7-3|TRBD1|TRBJ2-1|.
TGTGCCAGCAGCCCCGGGACAGGGTATCATGAGCAGTTCTTC
CASSPGTGYHEQFF
>TRBV4-1|.|TRBJ1-2|.
TGCGCCAGCAGCCAAGTGAGGCAGGATGGCTACACCTTC
CASSQVRQDGYTF
>TRBV28|.|TRBJ1-5|.
TGTGCCAGCACGTATGTTAGGGGGGTCCAGCCCCAGCATTTT
CASTYVRGVQPQHF
>TRBV29-1|TRBD1|TRBJ1-4|.
TGCAGCGCTCGACAGGGGAGTACCGAAAAACTGTTTTTT
CSARQGSTEKLFF
>TRBV2|TRBD1|TRBJ2-7|.
TGTGCCAGCAGCCCCACAGGGGATTGGACGTACGAGCAGTACTTC
CASSPTGDWTYEQYF
>TRBV18|.|TRBJ1-5|.
TGTGCCAGCTCCCCGGGGGTGGGGGATCTTCAGCCCCAGCATTTT
CASSPGVGDLQPQHF
>TRBV2|.|TRBJ1-2|few
TGTGCCAGCAGCCCAATGGGGCTGGGCGTTGGCTACACCTTC
CASSPMGLGVGYTF
>TRBV7-9|TRBD1|TRBJ1-3|.
TGTGCCAGCAGCTTATTGACAGGGCGTGGAAACACCATATATTTT
CASSLLTGRGNTIYF
>TRBV6-6|TRBD2|TRBJ2-1|.
TGTGCCAGCAGTTACCCGACTAGCGGGTATTACAATGAGCAGTTCTTC
CASSYPTSGYYNEQFF